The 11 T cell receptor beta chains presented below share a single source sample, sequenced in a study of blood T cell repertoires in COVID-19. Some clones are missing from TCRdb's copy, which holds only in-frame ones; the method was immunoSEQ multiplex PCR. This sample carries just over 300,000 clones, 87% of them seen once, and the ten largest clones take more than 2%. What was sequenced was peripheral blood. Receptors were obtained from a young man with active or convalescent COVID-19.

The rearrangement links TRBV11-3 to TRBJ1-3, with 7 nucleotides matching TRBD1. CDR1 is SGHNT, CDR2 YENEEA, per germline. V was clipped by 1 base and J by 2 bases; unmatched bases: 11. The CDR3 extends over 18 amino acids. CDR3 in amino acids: CASSLGQGVLPAGNTIYF. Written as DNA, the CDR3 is TGTGCCAGCAGCTTAGGGCAGGGGGTCTTACCGGCTGGAAACACCATATATTTT.

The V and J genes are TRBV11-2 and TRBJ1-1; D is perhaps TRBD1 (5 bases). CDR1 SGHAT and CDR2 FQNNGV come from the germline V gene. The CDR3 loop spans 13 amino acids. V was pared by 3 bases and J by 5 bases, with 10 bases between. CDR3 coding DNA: TGTGCCAGCAGCTTTAAAGGGGAAACTGAAGCTTTCTTT. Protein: CASSFKGETEAFF.

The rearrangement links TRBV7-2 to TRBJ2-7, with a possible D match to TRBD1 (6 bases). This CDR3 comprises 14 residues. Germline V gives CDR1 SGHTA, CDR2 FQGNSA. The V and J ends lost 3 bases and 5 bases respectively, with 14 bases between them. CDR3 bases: TGTGCCAGCAGCTTGGGCAGGGGAGTCGACGAGCAGTACTTC. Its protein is CASSLGRGVDEQYF.

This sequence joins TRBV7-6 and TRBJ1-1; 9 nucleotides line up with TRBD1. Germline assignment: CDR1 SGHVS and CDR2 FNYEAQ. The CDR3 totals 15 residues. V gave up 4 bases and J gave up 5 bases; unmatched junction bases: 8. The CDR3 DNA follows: TGTGCCAGCAGCTACGAACAGGGGGCAAGGACTGAAGCTTTCTTT. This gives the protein CASSYEQGARTEAFF.

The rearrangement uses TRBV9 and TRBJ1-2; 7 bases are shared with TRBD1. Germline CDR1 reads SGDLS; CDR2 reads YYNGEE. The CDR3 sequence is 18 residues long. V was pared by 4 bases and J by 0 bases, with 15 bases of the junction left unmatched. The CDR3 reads CASSPRSKTGTANYGYTF. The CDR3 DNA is TGTGCCAGCAGCCCCCGGTCAAAGACAGGGACAGCTAACTATGGCTACACCTTC.

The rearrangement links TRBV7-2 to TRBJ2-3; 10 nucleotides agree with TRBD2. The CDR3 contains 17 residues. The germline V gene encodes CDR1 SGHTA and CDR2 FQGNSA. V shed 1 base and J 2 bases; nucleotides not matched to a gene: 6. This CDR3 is CASSLVPSGGDTDTQYF. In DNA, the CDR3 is TGTGCCAGCAGCTTAGTCCCTAGCGGGGGAGACACAGATACGCAGTATTTT.

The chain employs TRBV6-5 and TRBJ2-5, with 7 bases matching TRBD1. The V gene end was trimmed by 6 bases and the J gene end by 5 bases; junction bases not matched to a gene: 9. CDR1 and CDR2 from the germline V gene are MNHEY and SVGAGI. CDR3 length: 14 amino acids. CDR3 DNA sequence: TGTGCCAGCAGGGGGTACAGGGGATACGAGACCCAGTACTTC. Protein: CASRGYRGYETQYF.

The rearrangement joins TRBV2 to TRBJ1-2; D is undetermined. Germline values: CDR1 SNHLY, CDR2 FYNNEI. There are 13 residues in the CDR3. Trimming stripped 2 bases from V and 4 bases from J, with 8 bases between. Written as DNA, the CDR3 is TGTGCCAGCAGTGAAATTCCCGGCTATGGCTACACCTTC. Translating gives CASSEIPGYGYTF.

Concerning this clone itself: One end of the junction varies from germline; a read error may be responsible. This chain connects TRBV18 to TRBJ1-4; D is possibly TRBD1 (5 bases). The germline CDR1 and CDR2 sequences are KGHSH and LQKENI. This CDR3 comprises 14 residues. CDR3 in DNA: TGTGCCAGCTCACCACTGGGGGGGTTCGGAAAAACTGTTTTT. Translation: CASSPLGGFGKTVF.

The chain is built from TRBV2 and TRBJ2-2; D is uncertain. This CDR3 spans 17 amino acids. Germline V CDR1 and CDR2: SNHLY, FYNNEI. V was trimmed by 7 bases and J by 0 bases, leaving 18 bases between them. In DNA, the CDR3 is TGTGCCAGCAACTCAGAGGCCGGAACATCGAACACCGGGGAGCTGTTTTTT. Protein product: CASNSEAGTSNTGELFF. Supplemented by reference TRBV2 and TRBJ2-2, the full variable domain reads EPEVTQTPSHQVTQMGQEVILRCVPISNHLYFYWYRQILGQKVEFLVSFYNNEISEKSEIFDDQFSVERPDGSNFTLKIRSTKLEDSAMYFCASNSEAGTSNTGELFFGEGSRLTVL.

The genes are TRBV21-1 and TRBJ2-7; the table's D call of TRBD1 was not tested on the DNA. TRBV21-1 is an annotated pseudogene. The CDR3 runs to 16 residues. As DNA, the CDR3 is TGTGCCAGCCGCGGGACAGACGGGACTCTAAGGCGGGCAAAGTACTTC. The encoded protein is CASRGTDGTLRRAKYF.